The entry below describes one TCR beta chain. Its target is unknown. The data are from a study of shared clonotypes between healthy human individuals. Generated by immunoSEQ multiplex PCR, the TCRdb table keeps only in-frame clones and is missing some. The repertoire holds approximately 1,500,000 clones, with approximately 98% as singletons. Broader study findings: Generally, naive subsets (rather than memory subsets) showed larger estimated richness.

The receptor comes from a man younger than 45 in good health. Sequenced input: naive CD4+ T cells sorted from blood. Subset here: CD45RA+ positively selected.

CDR3 residues: CASRGGYSYTF. CDR3 sequence (DNA): TGTGCCAGCAGGGGAGGGTATAGCTACACCTTC. The chain is built from TRBV28 and TRBJ1-2; D call uncertain. CDR3 length: 11 residues. Germline V gives CDR1 MDHEN, CDR2 SYDVKM. V lost 6 bases, J lost 9 bases, and 11 bases lay in between.